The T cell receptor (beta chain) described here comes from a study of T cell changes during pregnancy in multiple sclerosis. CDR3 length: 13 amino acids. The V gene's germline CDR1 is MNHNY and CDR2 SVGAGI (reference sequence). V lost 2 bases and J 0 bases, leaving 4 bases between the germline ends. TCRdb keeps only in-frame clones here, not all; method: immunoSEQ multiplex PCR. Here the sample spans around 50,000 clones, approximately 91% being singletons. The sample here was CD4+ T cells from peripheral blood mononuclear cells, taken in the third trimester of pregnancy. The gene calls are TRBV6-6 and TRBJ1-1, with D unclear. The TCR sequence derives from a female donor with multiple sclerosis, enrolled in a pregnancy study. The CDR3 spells CASSYTMNTEAFF. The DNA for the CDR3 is TGTGCCAGCAGTTACACAATGAACACTGAAGCTTTCTTT.